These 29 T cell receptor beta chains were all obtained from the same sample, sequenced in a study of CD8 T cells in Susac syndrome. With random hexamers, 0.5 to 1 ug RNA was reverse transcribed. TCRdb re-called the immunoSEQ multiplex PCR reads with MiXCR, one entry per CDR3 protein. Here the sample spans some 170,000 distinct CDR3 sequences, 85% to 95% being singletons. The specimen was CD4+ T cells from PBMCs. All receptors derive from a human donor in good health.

CDR3 loop: CSARPGGLNTGELFF. CDR3 sequence (DNA): TGCAGTGCTCGCCCTGGGGGCCTAAACACCGGGGAGCTGTTTTTT. The chain has TRBV20-1 and TRBJ2-2; a weak D match, TRBD1 (6 bases). The CDR3 totals 15 residues. Trimming took off 5 bases at V and 2 bases at J, with 15 bases between the two ends. CDR1 DFQATT and CDR2 SNEGSKA come from the germline V gene (reference sequence).

The CDR3 DNA is TGTGCCAGCAGCCAGAACGCAGGCGGACTAGAGGAGCAGTACTTC. This translates into CASSQNAGGLEEQYF. The rearrangement joins TRBV7-3 to TRBJ2-7, with 7 nucleotides matching TRBD2. Germline V gene sequence: CDR1 SGHTA, CDR2 FQGTGA. Trimming took 5 bases from V and 7 from J; bases not matched to a gene: 14. CDR3 length: 15 residues.

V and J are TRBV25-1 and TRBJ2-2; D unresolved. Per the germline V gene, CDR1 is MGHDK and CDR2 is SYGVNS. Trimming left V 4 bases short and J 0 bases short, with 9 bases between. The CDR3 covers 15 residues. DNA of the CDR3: TGTGCCAGCAGTGCCCCGTGGCCGAACACCGGGGAGCTGTTTTTT. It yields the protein CASSAPWPNTGELFF.

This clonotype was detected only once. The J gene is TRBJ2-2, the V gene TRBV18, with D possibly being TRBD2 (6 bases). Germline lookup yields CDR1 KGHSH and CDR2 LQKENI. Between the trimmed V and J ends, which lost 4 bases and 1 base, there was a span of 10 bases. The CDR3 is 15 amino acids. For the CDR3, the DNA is TGTGCCAGCTCACAGGACTACCTGAACACCGGGGAGCTGTTTTTT. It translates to CASSQDYLNTGELFF.

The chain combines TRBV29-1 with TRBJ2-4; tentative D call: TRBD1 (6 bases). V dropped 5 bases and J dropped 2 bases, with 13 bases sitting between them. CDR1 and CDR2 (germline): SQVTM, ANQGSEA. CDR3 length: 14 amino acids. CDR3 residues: CSVTETGSKNIQYF. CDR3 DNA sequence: TGCAGCGTTACCGAGACAGGATCCAAAAACATTCAGTACTTC.

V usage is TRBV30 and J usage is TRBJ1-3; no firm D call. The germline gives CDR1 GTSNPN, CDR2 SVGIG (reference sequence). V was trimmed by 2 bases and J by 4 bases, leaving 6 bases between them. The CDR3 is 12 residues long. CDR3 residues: CAWSKGGNTIYF. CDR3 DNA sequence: TGTGCCTGGAGTAAGGGAGGAAACACCATATATTTT.

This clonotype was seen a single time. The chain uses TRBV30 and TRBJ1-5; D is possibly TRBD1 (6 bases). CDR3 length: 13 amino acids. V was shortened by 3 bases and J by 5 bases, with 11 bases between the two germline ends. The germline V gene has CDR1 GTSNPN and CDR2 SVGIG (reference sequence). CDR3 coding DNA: TGTGCCTGGAGCTCTCAGGGGCATCAGCCCCAGCATTTT. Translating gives CAWSSQGHQPQHF.

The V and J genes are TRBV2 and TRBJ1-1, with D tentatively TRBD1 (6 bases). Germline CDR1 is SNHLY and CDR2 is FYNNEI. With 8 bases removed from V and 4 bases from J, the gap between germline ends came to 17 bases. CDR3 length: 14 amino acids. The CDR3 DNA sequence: TGTGCCAGCCATTCAGTGGGAGGGGGCACTGAAGCTTTCTTT. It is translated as CASHSVGGGTEAFF.

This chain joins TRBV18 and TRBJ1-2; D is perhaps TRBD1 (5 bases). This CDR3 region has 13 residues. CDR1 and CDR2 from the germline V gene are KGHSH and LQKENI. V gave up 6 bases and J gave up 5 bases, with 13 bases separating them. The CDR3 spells CASSPGTEYGYTF. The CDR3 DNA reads TGTGCCAGCTCGCCCGGGACCGAGTATGGCTACACCTTC. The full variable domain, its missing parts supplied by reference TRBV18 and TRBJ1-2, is NAGVMQNPRHLVRRRGQEARLRCSPMKGHSHVYWYRQLPEEGLKFMVYLQKENIIDESGMPKERFSAEFPKEGPSILRIQQVVRGDSAAYFCASSPGTEYGYTFGSGTRLTVV.

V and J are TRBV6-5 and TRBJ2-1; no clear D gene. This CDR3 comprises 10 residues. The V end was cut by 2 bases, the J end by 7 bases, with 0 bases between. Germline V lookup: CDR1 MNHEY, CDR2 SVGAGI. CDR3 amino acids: CASSYNEQFF. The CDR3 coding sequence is TGTGCCAGCAGTTACAATGAGCAGTTCTTC.

The CDR3: CASSRLTSYEQYF. CDR3 bases: TGTGCCAGCAGCCGGCTCACTTCCTACGAGCAGTACTTC. V gene TRBV6-2 or TRBV6-3 combines with J gene TRBJ2-7, with D unclear. Trimming took off 6 bases at V and 1 base at J, with 10 bases between the two ends. Per germline, CDR1 MNHEY and CDR2 SVGEGT. This CDR3 spans 13 amino acids.

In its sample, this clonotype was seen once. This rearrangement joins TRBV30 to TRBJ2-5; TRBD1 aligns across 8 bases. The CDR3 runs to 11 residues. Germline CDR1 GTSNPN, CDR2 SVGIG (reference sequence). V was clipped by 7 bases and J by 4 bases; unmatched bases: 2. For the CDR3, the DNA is TGTGCCTTCCAGGGGGCAGAGACCCAGTACTTC. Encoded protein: CAFQGAETQYF.

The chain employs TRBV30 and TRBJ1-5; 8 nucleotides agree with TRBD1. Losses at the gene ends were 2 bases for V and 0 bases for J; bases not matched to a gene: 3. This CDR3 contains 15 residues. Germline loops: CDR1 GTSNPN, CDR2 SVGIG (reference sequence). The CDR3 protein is CAWSPGGLSNQPQHF. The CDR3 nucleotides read TGTGCCTGGAGTCCAGGGGGCCTTAGCAATCAGCCCCAGCATTTT.

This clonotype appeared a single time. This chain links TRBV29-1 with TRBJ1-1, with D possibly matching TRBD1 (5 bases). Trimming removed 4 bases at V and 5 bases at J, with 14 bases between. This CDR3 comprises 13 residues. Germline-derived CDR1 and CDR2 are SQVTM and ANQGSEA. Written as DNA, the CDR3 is TGCAGCGTTGCGGGGGAGTCGCGGACTGAAGCTTTCTTT. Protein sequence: CSVAGESRTEAFF.

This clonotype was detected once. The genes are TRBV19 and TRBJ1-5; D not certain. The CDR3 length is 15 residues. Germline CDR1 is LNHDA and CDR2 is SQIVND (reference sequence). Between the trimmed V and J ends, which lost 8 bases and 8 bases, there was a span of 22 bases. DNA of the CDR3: TGTGCCAGTTCCACCCAATCCTCCTTGGTGGAGCCCCAGCATTTT. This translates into CASSTQSSLVEPQHF.

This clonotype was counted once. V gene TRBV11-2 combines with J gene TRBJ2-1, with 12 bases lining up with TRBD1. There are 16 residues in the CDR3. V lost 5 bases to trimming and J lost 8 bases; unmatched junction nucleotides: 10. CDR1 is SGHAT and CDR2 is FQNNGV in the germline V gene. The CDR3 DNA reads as TGTGCCAGCAGCACAGCGCGGGACAGGGGGCGTTATGAGCAGTTCTTC. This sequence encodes CASSTARDRGRYEQFF.

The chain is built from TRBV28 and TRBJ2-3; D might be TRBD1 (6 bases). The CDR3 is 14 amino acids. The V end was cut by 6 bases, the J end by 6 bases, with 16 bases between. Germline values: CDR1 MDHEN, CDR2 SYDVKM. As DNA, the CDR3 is TGTGCCAGCAGGTCGACAGGTGTTAAGGATACGCAGTATTTT. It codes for CASRSTGVKDTQYF.

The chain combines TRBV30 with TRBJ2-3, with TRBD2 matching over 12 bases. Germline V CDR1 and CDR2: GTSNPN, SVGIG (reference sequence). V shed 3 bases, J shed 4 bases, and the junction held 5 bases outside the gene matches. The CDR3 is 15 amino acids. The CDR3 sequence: CAWSEGLAGPDTQYF. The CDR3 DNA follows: TGTGCCTGGAGCGAGGGACTAGCGGGTCCAGATACGCAGTATTTT.

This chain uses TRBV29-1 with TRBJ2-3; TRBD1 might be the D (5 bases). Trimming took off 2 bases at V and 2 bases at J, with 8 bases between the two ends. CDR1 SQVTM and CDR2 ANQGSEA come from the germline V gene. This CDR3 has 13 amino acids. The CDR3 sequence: CSVEQGNTDTQYF. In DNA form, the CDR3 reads TGCAGCGTTGAACAGGGAAACACAGATACGCAGTATTTT.

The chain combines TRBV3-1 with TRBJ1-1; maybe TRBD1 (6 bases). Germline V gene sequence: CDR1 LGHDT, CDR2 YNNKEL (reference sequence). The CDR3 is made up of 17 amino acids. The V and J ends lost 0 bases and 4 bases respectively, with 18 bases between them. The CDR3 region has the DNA TGTGCCAGCAGCCAAGATTCTTGGACAGACCGACGCACTGAAGCTTTCTTT. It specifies CASSQDSWTDRRTEAFF.

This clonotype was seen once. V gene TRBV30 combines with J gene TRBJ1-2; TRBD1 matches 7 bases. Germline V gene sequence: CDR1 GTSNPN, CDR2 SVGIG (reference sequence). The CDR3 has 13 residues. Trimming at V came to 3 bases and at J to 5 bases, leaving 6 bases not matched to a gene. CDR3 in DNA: TGTGCCTGGAGCGGCGGGACAGATTATGGCTACACCTTC. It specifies CAWSGGTDYGYTF. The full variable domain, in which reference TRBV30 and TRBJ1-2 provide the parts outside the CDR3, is SQTIHQWPATLVQPVGSPLSLECTVEGTSNPNLYWYRQAAGRGLQLLFYSVGIGQISSEVPQNLSASRPQDRQFILSSKKLLLSDSGFYLCAWSGGTDYGYTFGSGTRLTVV.

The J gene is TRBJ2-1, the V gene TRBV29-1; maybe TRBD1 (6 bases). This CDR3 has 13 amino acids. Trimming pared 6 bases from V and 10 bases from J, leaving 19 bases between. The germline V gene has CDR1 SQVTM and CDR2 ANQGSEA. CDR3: CSVTTTGMGEQFF. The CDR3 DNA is TGCAGCGTGACCACTACAGGGATGGGAGAGCAGTTCTTC.

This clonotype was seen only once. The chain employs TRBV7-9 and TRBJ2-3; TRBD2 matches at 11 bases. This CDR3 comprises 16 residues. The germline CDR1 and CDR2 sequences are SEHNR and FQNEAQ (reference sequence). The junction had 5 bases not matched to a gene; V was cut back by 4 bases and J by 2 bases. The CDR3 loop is CASSSGTSGLTDTQYF. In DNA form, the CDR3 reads TGTGCCAGCAGCTCCGGGACTAGCGGACTCACAGATACGCAGTATTTT.

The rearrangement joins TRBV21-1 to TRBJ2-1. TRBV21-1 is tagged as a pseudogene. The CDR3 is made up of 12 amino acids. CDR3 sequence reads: CASSKLGWWQFF. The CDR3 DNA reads TGTGCCAGCAGCAAACTTGGATGGTGGCAGTTCTTC.

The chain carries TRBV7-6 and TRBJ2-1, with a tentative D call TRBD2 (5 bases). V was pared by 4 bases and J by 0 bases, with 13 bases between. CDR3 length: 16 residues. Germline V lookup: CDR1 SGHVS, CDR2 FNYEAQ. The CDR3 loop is CASSWRAESSYNEQFF. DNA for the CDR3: TGTGCCAGCAGCTGGCGGGCCGAAAGCTCCTACAATGAGCAGTTCTTC.

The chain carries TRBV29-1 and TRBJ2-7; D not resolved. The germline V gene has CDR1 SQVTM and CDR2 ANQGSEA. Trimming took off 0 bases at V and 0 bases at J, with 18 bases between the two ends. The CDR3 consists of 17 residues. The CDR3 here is CSVEDRRTTAISYEQYF. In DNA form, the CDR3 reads TGCAGCGTTGAAGATCGTAGGACGACCGCAATCTCCTACGAGCAGTACTTC.

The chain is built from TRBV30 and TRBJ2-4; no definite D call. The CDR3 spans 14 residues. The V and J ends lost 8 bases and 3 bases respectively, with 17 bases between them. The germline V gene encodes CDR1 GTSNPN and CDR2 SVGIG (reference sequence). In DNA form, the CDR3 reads TGTGCCGCCCAAGTTGGTTTGGGCAAAAACATTCAGTACTTC. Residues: CAAQVGLGKNIQYF.

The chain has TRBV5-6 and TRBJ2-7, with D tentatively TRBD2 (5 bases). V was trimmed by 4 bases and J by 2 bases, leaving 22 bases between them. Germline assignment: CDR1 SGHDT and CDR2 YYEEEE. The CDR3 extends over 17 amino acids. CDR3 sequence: CASSRATGREGPYEQYF. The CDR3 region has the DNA TGTGCCAGCAGCCGCGCCACTGGACGGGAAGGCCCCTACGAGCAGTACTTC. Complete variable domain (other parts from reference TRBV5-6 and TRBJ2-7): DAGVTQSPTHLIKTRGQQVTLRCSPKSGHDTVSWYQQALGQGPQFIFQYYEEEERQRGNFPDRFSGHQFPNYSSELNVNALLLGDSALYLCASSRATGREGPYEQYFGPGTRLTVT.

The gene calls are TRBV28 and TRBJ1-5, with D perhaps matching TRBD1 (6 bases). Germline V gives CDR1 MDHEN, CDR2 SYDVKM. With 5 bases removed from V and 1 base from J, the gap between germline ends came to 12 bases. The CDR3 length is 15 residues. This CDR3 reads CASSRGQSSNQPQHF. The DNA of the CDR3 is TGTGCCAGCAGTCGGGGGCAATCGAGCAATCAGCCCCAGCATTTT. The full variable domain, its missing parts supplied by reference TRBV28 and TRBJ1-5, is DVKVTQSSRYLVKRTGEKVFLECVQDMDHENMFWYRQDPGLGLRLIYFSYDVKMKEKGDIPEGYSVSREKKERFSLILESASTNQTSMYLCASSRGQSSNQPQHFGDGTRLSIL.